This TCR beta chain was sequenced during a study of blood T cell repertoires in COVID-19. Turning to the study itself: The samples span acute and convalescent COVID-19 from the United States, Italy and Spain.

The CDR3 contains 13 residues. Germline CDR1 MNHEY, CDR2 SMNVEV (reference sequence). With 4 bases removed from V and 5 bases from J, the gap between germline ends came to 11 bases. Recruitment covered about 25 US areas and drew participants whose ages spanned about 18 to 95 years. Clinical histories supplied by participants themselves formed the basis of cohort assignment. Donors in Cohort 3 counted as recovered after two negative PCRs, clearance, or symptom resolution. TCRdb's table, derived via immunoSEQ multiplex PCR, lists solely in-frame clones and lacks some. Of about 310,000 clones in the sample, 89% were seen once.

The chain is built from TRBV27 and TRBJ1-2; a weak D match, TRBD1 (5 bases). This receptor was taken from a man in his 60s who had recovered from COVID-19. The specimen sequenced was PBMCs or T cells enriched from blood (not recorded which). CDR3 bases: TGTGCCAGCAGTTCGACAGCCAGTTATGGCTACACCTTC. It specifies CASSSTASYGYTF.